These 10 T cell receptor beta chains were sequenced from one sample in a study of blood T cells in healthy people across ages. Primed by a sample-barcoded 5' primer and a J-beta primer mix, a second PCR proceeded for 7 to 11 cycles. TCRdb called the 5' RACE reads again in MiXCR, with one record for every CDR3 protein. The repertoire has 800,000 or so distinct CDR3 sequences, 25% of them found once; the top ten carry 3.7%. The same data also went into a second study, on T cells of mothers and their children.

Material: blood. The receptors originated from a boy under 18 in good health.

The CDR3 protein is CASSEGEAVNTEAFF. The CDR3, as DNA: TGTGCCAGCAGTGAAGGGGAGGCAGTCAACACTGAAGCTTTCTTT. The chain has TRBV6-1 and TRBJ1-1; no clear D. V was pared by 1 base and J by 2 bases, with 11 bases between. This CDR3 is 15 amino acids long. Germline CDR1 reads MNHNS; CDR2 reads SASEGT.

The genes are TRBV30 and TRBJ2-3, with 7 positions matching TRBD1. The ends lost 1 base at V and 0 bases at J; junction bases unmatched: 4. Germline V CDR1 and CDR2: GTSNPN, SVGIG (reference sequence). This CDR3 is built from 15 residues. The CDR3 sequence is CAWSGRTGSTDTQYF. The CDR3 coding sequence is TGTGCCTGGAGTGGTCGGACAGGAAGCACAGATACGCAGTATTTT.

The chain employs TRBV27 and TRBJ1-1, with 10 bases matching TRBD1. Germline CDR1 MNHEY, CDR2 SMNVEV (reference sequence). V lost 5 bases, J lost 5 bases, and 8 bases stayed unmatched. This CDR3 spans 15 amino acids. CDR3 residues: CASSQETGGGTEAFF. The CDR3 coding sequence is TGTGCCAGCAGTCAAGAGACAGGGGGCGGGACTGAAGCTTTCTTT.

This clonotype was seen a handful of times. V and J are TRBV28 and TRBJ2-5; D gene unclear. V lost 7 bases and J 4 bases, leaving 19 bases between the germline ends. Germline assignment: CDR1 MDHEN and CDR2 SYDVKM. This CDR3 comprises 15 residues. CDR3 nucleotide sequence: TGTGCCAGCACCCGAATATCGCAAGGGCGAGAGACCCAGTACTTC. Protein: CASTRISQGRETQYF.

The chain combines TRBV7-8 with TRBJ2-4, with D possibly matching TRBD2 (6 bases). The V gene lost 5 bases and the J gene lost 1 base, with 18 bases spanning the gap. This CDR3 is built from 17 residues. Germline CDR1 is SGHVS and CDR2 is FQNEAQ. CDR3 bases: TGTGCCAGCAGCCCCGGGACTCCCTTTGGGGCCAAAAACATTCAGTACTTC. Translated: CASSPGTPFGAKNIQYF.

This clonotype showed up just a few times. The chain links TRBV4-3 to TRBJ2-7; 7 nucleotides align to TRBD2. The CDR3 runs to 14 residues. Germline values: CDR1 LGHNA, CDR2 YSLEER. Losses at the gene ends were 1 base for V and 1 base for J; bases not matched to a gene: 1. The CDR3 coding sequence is TGCGCCAGCAGCCAAGGCGGGAGATCCTACGAGCAGTACTTC. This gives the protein CASSQGGRSYEQYF.

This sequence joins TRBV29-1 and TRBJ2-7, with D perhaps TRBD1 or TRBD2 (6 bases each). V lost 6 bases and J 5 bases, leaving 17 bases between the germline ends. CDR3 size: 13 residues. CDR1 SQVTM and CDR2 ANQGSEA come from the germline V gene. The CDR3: CSVRGRGVDEQYF. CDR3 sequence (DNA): TGCAGCGTCCGGGGGCGCGGCGTAGACGAGCAGTACTTC.

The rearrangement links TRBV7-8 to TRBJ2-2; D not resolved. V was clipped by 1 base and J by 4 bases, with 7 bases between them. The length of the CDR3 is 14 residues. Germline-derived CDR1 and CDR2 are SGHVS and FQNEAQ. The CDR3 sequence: CASSLGQATGELFF. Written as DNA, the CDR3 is TGTGCCAGCAGCTTAGGGCAGGCCACCGGGGAGCTGTTTTTT.

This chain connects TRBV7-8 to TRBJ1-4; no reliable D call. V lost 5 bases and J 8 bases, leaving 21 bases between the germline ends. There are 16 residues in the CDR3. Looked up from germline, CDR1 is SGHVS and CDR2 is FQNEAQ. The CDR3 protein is CASSHRIPGAHEKLFF. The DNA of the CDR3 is TGTGCCAGCAGCCACCGCATCCCAGGAGCTCACGAAAAACTGTTTTTT.

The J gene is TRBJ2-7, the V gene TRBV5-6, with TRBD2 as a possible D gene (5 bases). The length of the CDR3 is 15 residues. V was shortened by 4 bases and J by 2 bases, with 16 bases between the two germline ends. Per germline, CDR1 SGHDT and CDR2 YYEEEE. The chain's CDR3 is CASSPLEGATYEQYF. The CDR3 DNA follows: TGTGCCAGCAGCCCCCTCGAGGGAGCGACCTACGAGCAGTACTTC.